This TCR beta chain was captured by sequencing in a study of T cell responses to AZD1222 COVID-19 vaccine. Germline values: CDR1 MGHDK, CDR2 SYGVNS. The V end was cut by 1 base, the J end by 7 bases, with 8 bases between. This CDR3 contains 13 residues. This clone was picked up one time. Sequenced by immunoSEQ multiplex PCR; TCRdb stores in-frame clones only, minus some. The sample holds 84,000 or so clones; around 89% are singletons and the top ten take under 35%. This receptor was identified in an adult in good health. Sequencing was performed on peripheral blood, taken on day 0 of AZD1222 vaccination. V and J are TRBV25-1 and TRBJ2-1, with D possibly matching TRBD1 (5 bases). The CDR3: CASSELGVNEQFF. The CDR3 nucleotides read TGTGCCAGCAGTGAATTAGGGGTTAATGAGCAGTTCTTC.